The TCR beta chain described here comes from a study of blood T cell repertoires in COVID-19 (dated by TCRdb to the early 2020s). As for the study more broadly: Samples from collaborators originated in the United States, Italy and Spain and spanned both the acute and convalescent phases of COVID-19. The prospective study material was composed of cDNA or gDNA derived from T cells, B-cell-depleted T cells, or PBMCs. The dataset comprised deeply sampled blood TCRbeta repertoires from subjects exposed to, actively infected with, or recovered from COVID-19. Where available, HLA class I and class II types were taken from metadata supplied by the sample provider and were not determined by assay-based typing. The repertoires were made available in a free public database intended to serve as a resource for research on the immune response to SARS-CoV-2. The sample metadata nearly always contained a de-identified subject ID, COVID-19 status, age in years and sex. Samples were obtained from the ongoing ImmuneRACE study (first 160 participants) and from 1,254 subjects provided by 6 global collaborators. Overall results and qualifications from the work: The quantity of clinical and demographic metadata differed by source and by participant and was supplied without curation.

The immunoSEQ Assay, a bias-controlled multiplex PCR, was used to amplify TCRbeta CDR3 regions from genomic DNA. As for the original processing: Nucleated cell counts per sample were estimated from amplification of reference gene primers within the assay. Sequence reads were collapsed and filtered to measure the absolute abundance of every unique TCRbeta CDR3 rearrangement. Productive Simpson clonality was computed per sample as the square root of Simpson's diversity index over productive rearrangements. What TCRdb holds here is the immuneACCESS table cut down to in-frame rearrangements. Part of the clones is not present; checked against another copy, under half of the missing clones reflect an unresolved V gene, and the others are unexplained. V, J and clone size derive from that table, while D and trimming were established from the DNA sequence. The sample profile shows some 66,000 clones; approximately 87% of them were found once. The top ten constitute around 1.3% of the sample.

The collaborating institutions used their own protocols to collect whole blood in K2EDTA tubes. For TCRbeta analysis, collaborator samples were shipped as frozen whole blood, as isolated PBMCs, or as DNA extracted from either sample type. Relative to germline, V is 0 bases shorter and J is 2 bases shorter, with 4 bases between their ends. As encoded in the germline V gene, CDR1 is SGHNT while CDR2 is YENEEA. The CDR3 runs 14 residues from the cysteine to the phenylalanine. Left in the record is the CDR3 DNA by itself, 42 bases read in frame from the first base. Comments on this clone: Its antigen specificity is not known. No much larger clonotype is one base removed from it; base qualities were not supplied.

The sequence is built from TRBV11-3 and TRBJ2-2; confidence is insufficient to name the D gene. Sequencing was done on a sample of peripheral blood. This clonotype originated in a woman aged 60-75 years with acute or convalescent COVID-19. Here the CDR3 is given as CASSLEGNTGELFF. The sequenced DNA is TGTGCCAGCAGCTTAGAGGGCAACACCGGGGAGCTGTTTTTT.